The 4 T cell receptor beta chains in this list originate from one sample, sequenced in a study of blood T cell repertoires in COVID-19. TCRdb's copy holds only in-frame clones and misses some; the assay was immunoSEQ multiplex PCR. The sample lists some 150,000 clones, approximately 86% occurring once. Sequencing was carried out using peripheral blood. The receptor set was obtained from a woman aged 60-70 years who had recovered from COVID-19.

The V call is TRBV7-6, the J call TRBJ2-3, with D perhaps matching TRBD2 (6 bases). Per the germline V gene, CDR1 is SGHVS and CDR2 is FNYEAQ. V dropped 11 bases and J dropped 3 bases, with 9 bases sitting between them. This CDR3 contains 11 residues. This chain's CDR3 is CAAGGTDTQYF. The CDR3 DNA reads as TGTGCCGCCGGAGGGACAGATACGCAGTATTTT.

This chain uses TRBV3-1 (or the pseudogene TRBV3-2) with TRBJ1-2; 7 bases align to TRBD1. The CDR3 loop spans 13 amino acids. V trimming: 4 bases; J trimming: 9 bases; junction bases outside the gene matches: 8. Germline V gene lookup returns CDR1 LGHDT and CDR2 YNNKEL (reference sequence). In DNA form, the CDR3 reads TGTGCCAGCAGCCGCGGGACAGAAGGGAGCTACACCTTC. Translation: CASSRGTEGSYTF.

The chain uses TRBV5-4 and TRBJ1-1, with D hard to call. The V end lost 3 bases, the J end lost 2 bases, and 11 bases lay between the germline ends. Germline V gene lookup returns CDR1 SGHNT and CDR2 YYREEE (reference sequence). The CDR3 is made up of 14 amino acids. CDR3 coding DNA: TGTGCCAGCAGCTGGATAGCCGAAAACACTGAAGCTTTCTTT. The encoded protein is CASSWIAENTEAFF.

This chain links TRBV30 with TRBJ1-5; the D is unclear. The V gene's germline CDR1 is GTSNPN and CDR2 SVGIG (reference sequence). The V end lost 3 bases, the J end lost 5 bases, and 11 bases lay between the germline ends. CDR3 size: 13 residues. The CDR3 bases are TGTGCCTGGAGCAACGGTTTACATCAGCCCCAGCATTTT. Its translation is CAWSNGLHQPQHF.